The 14 T cell receptor beta chains in this list originate from one sample, sequenced in a study of T cells in Graves' hyperthyroidism and ophthalmopathy. RNA transcripts yielded amplified TCR beta CDR3 regions. The HTBI primer set drove a first-round RT-PCR of the TCR CDR3. TCRdb re-called the multiplex PCR reads with MiXCR, one entry per CDR3 protein. The top ten hold around 30% of the sample, which has 200,000 to 250,000 distinct CDR3 sequences, approximately 16% seen once. Sequencing was done on a sample of blood. These receptors all stem from a young woman with Graves' ophthalmopathy.

This chain joins TRBV28 and TRBJ2-7; 9 positions match TRBD1. This CDR3 comprises 16 residues. Germline V gene sequence: CDR1 MDHEN, CDR2 SYDVKM. The V gene end was trimmed by 4 bases and the J gene end by 4 bases; junction bases not matched to a gene: 11. The CDR3 sequence is CASSSLGTGKGYEQYF. The CDR3, as DNA: TGTGCCAGCAGTTCTCTCGGGACAGGGAAGGGATACGAGCAGTACTTC. Using reference TRBV28 and TRBJ2-7 for the parts outside the CDR3, the full variable domain is DVKVTQSSRYLVKRTGEKVFLECVQDMDHENMFWYRQDPGLGLRLIYFSYDVKMKEKGDIPEGYSVSREKKERFSLILESASTNQTSMYLCASSSLGTGKGYEQYFGPGTRLTVT.

The gene calls are TRBV12-3 or TRBV12-4 and TRBJ2-3, with 9 positions matching TRBD1. After removal of 3 bases from V and 3 bases from J, the junction contained 4 bases not matched to a gene. The CDR3 totals 15 residues. Here the CDR3 DNA reads TGTGCCAGCAGTTTTAGGACAGGGGCGACAGATACGCAGTATTTT. Encoded protein: CASSFRTGATDTQYF.

This clonotype was counted between two and nine times. Germline is not matched at one junction end, which may reflect a read error. V usage is TRBV7-2 and J usage is TRBJ1-2; a weak D match, TRBD1 (5 bases). The CDR3 covers 13 residues. The germline gives CDR1 SGHTA, CDR2 FQGNSA. The CDR3 nucleotides read TGTGCCAGCAAGACGCGCGGGGGGTATGACTACACCTTC. This codes for CASKTRGGYDYTF.

This rearrangement joins TRBV5-1 to TRBJ1-2; D gene ambiguous. CDR1 is SGHRS and CDR2 is YFSETQ in the germline V gene. This CDR3 contains 15 residues. V was pared by 5 bases and J by 0 bases, with 14 bases between. This chain's CDR3 is CASRPLGAPNYGYTF. CDR3 sequence (DNA): TGCGCCAGCAGACCACTAGGAGCTCCTAACTATGGCTACACCTTC.

This clonotype was seen at least ten times. The chain couples TRBV27 to TRBJ2-7; D remains ambiguous. Trimming left V 2 bases short and J 2 bases short, with 13 bases between. This CDR3 has 15 amino acids. Germline V gene lookup returns CDR1 MNHEY and CDR2 SMNVEV (reference sequence). The CDR3 reads CASSLRTTQAYEQYF. The CDR3 DNA sequence: TGTGCCAGCAGTTTACGTACGACTCAGGCCTACGAGCAGTACTTC.

This clonotype was observed many times. The V call is TRBV2, the J call TRBJ2-5, with 8 bases identical to TRBD2. This CDR3 has 15 amino acids. CDR1 is SNHLY and CDR2 is FYNNEI in the germline V gene. The CDR3 is CATTLLPGGPETQYF. The CDR3 nucleotides read TGTGCAACAACCCTTCTCCCGGGGGGGCCAGAGACCCAGTACTTC.

This clonotype showed up many times. This chain joins TRBV28 and TRBJ2-1, with 13 bases lining up with TRBD2. Trimming took 5 bases from V and 8 from J; bases not matched to a gene: 9. This CDR3 spans 16 amino acids. From germline, CDR1 is MDHEN and CDR2 SYDVKM. CDR3 DNA: TGTGCCAGCAGTCCCGGACTAGCGGGGGTGTACGATGAGCAGTTCTTC. The encoded protein is CASSPGLAGVYDEQFF.

This clonotype was counted at least ten times. The rearrangement uses TRBV6-1 and TRBJ1-6; TRBD1 is a possible D gene (5 bases). The CDR3 totals 15 residues. Germline V gene data show CDR1 as MNHNS and CDR2 as SASEGT. V was pared by 6 bases and J by 7 bases, with 16 bases between. The CDR3 loop reads CASSLAETANSPLHF. The CDR3 coding sequence is TGTGCCAGCAGCTTGGCCGAGACAGCCAATTCACCCCTCCACTTT.

This clonotype has ten or more counts. The V call is TRBV6-1, the J call TRBJ1-1; D gene unclear. Germline assignment: CDR1 MNHNS and CDR2 SASEGT. V lost 7 bases, J lost 5 bases, and 17 bases lay in between. The CDR3 totals 14 residues. The CDR3 DNA reads TGTGCCAGCACTTCGGCCGCCGGGAAGACTGAAGCTTTCTTT. Translation gives CASTSAAGKTEAFF.

This clonotype was seen ten or more times. Written as DNA, the CDR3 is TGTGCCAGCAGCGCTCCCATGGGGGGGGAGTCTAGCACAGATACGCAGTATTTT. Translating it yields CASSAPMGGESSTDTQYF. The chain carries TRBV9 and TRBJ2-3; 7 bases agree with TRBD2. The CDR3 is made up of 18 amino acids. Trimming cost V 3 bases and J 0 bases; bases outside gene matches: 13. Germline CDR1 SGDLS, CDR2 YYNGEE. The full variable domain, with the rest looked up from reference TRBV9 and TRBJ2-3, is DSGVTQTPKHLITATGQRVTLRCSPRSGDLSVYWYQQSLDQGLQFLIQYYNGEERAKGNILERFSAQQFPDLHSELNLSSLELGDSALYFCASSAPMGGESSTDTQYFGPGTRLTVL.

This clonotype came up once. The chain joins TRBV7-9 to TRBJ2-1; TRBD1 might be the D (8 bases). Looked up from germline, CDR1 is SEHNR and CDR2 is FQNEAQ (reference sequence). The germline V and J ends were trimmed by 5 bases and 1 base, with 12 bases remaining between them. This CDR3 contains 15 residues. The CDR3 reads CASSGQGGSYNEQFF. CDR3 DNA sequence: TGTGCCAGCAGCGGACAGGGAGGGTCCTACAATGAGCAGTTCTTC.

This chain links TRBV6-9 with TRBJ2-3, with TRBD2 matching 7 bases. J was trimmed by 0 bases and V by 4 bases; bases with no gene match: 4. Germline V gives CDR1 MNHGY, CDR2 SVAAGI. There are 15 residues in the CDR3. In DNA form, the CDR3 reads TGTGCCAGCAGTTCCCTAGCGGCTAGCACAGATACGCAGTATTTT. It specifies CASSSLAASTDTQYF.

This clonotype was found many times. The rearrangement links TRBV28 to TRBJ1-1; tentatively, D is TRBD1 (5 bases). Trimming took off 1 base at V and 8 bases at J, with 8 bases between the two ends. Germline V gene data show CDR1 as MDHEN and CDR2 as SYDVKM. The CDR3 has 12 residues. The CDR3 is CASSLFGGEAFF. Here the CDR3 DNA reads TGTGCCAGCAGTTTATTTGGGGGGGAAGCTTTCTTT. The variable domain in full, completed from reference TRBV28 and TRBJ1-1, reads DVKVTQSSRYLVKRTGEKVFLECVQDMDHENMFWYRQDPGLGLRLIYFSYDVKMKEKGDIPEGYSVSREKKERFSLILESASTNQTSMYLCASSLFGGEAFFGQGTRLTVV.

The chain uses TRBV13 and TRBJ2-1; TRBD1 matches at 7 bases. This CDR3 region has 17 residues. V shed 0 bases and J 8 bases; nucleotides not matched to a gene: 13. Germline CDR1 PRHDT, CDR2 FYEKMQ (reference sequence). The CDR3 bases are TGTGCCAGCAGCTTAGGGGACCAAGACAGGGCCCGGGATGAGCAGTTCTTC. The encoded protein is CASSLGDQDRARDEQFF.